This T cell receptor (beta chain) was retrieved from a study of T cells in Graves' hyperthyroidism and ophthalmopathy. This clonotype occurred once. Trimming pared 3 bases from V and 7 bases from J, leaving 15 bases between. CDR3 length: 15 residues. CDR1 SGHVS and CDR2 FQNEAQ come from the germline V gene. TCR beta CDR3 region amplification was performed from RNA transcripts. Primed by the HTBI set, a first-round RT-PCR was run on the TCR CDR3. Using its own MiXCR run on the multiplex PCR reads, TCRdb lists one record per CDR3 protein. This table holds fewer than 800,000 distinct CDR3 sequences, around 17% found once.

This receptor was identified in a man between 18 and 35 years old with Graves' hyperthyroidism. The sequenced sample was blood. The V and J genes are TRBV7-8 and TRBJ2-2, with D unresolved. The CDR3 is CASSFWQATGGELFF. The CDR3 bases are TGTGCCAGCAGCTTTTGGCAGGCCACGGGCGGGGAGCTGTTTTTT.